Shown below are 20 T cell receptor beta chains from a single sample sequenced in a study of graft-versus-host responses after intestinal transplantation (dated by TCRdb to 2020 to 2022). Intraepithelial and lamina propria lymphocytes were isolated from graft specimens using dithiothreitol, EDTA incubations and collagenase D digestion. Library preparation used the immunoSEQ multiplex PCR assay. In TCRdb, the immuneACCESS table is reduced to in-frame sequences with V and J assigned. These tables do not hold every clone; where another copy was compared, an unresolved V gene accounts for under half, and the others remain unexplained. The table for this sample lists about 8,100 clones; 68% of them were counted only once. 8% to 10% of the sample is taken by the ten largest. The sample in question was ileum tissue, obtained 450 to 480 days after transplant. Receptors were obtained from a human patient who received an intestinal transplant, so some T cells may come from the graft donor.

The genes are TRBV5-1 and TRBJ2-1; D might be TRBD2 (6 bases). Deletions cut 3 bases from V and 0 bases from J, with 13 bases between. The CDR3 has 16 amino acids. Germline V gives CDR1 SGHRS, CDR2 YFSETQ. In DNA, the CDR3 is TGCGCCAGCAGCTCGGGGGACGGCAGCTCCTACAATGAGCAGTTCTTC. Amino acids: CASSSGDGSSYNEQFF.

The J gene is TRBJ1-2, the V gene TRBV30, with D possibly matching TRBD1 (6 bases). Germline CDR1 reads GTSNPN; CDR2 reads SVGIG (reference sequence). The V gene lost 8 bases and the J gene lost 5 bases, with 15 bases spanning the gap. This CDR3 contains 12 residues. The CDR3 sequence is CAGNTGIYGYTF. CDR3 coding DNA: TGTGCCGGAAACACAGGGATTTATGGCTACACCTTC.

The CDR3 sequence is CASRRDRGQETQYF. CDR3 in DNA: TGTGCCAGCAGACGGGACAGGGGACAAGAGACCCAGTACTTC. This chain joins TRBV2 and TRBJ2-5, with 10 bases identical to TRBD1. This CDR3 is 14 amino acids long. The J segment lost 2 bases and the V segment lost 6 bases, leaving 3 bases of the junction unmatched. Germline CDR1 is SNHLY and CDR2 is FYNNEI.

The V gene is TRBV10-2, the J gene TRBJ2-1; 9 nucleotides agree with TRBD1. With 4 bases clipped from V and 4 bases from J, the junction kept 5 bases outside the gene matches. Per germline, CDR1 WSHSY and CDR2 SAAADI. This CDR3 spans 15 amino acids. The CDR3: CASSVTGGEYNEQFF. The CDR3 DNA follows: TGCGCCAGCAGTGTAACAGGGGGCGAATACAATGAGCAGTTCTTC.

CDR3 bases: TGTGCCAGCAGGCAAACAGGGGACGGTCGTTCACCCCTCCACTTT. Translated, it gives CASRQTGDGRSPLHF. The V and J genes are TRBV6-5 and TRBJ1-6; 7 positions agree with TRBD1. The ends lost 6 bases at V and 9 bases at J; junction bases unmatched: 11. Germline CDR1 and CDR2: MNHEY and SVGAGI. This CDR3 has 15 residues.

This clone was seen a few times. This sequence joins TRBV28 and TRBJ1-5; D is uncertain. This CDR3 has 15 amino acids. Germline CDR1 MDHEN, CDR2 SYDVKM. The V end lost 3 bases, the J end lost 4 bases, and 13 bases lay between the germline ends. The CDR3 region has the DNA TGTGCCAGCAGTTTGAGACACCTGGAGAATCAGCCCCAGCATTTT. This codes for CASSLRHLENQPQHF.

J is TRBJ2-7 and V is TRBV5-1; D is ambiguous. The CDR3 is 12 amino acids. Trimming left V 4 bases short and J 3 bases short, with 8 bases between. The germline V gene encodes CDR1 SGHRS and CDR2 YFSETQ. The chain's CDR3 is CASSPDRYEQYV. CDR3 in DNA: TGCGCCAGCAGCCCGGACCGCTACGAGCAGTACGTC.

This chain joins TRBV5-1 and TRBJ1-3; D is perhaps TRBD1 (5 bases). The V gene lost 1 base and the J gene lost 0 bases, with 8 bases spanning the gap. Germline CDR1 and CDR2: SGHRS and YFSETQ. The CDR3 runs 15 residues. The CDR3 loop is CASSLRGTSGNTIYF. The CDR3 DNA is TGCGCCAGCAGCTTGCGGGGGACCTCTGGAAACACCATATATTTT. Supplemented by reference TRBV5-1 and TRBJ1-3, the full variable domain reads KAGVTQTPRYLIKTRGQQVTLSCSPISGHRSVSWYQQTPGQGLQFLFEYFSETQRNKGNFPGRFSGRQFSNSRSEMNVSTLELGDSALYLCASSLRGTSGNTIYFGEGSWLTVV.

The chain recombines TRBV8-2 with TRBJ2-6. TRBV8-2 is a pseudogene segment. The CDR3 sequence is 16 residues long. The CDR3 loop is CGSYRKITQSRANADF. The CDR3 DNA follows: TGTGGCAGTTACCGTAAGATAACACAAAGTCGGGCCAACGCTGATTTC.

This clone is medium-sized within its sample. The chain has TRBV5-4 and TRBJ1-2; a weak D match, TRBD1 (5 bases). The CDR3 loop spans 17 amino acids. Trimming took off 0 bases at V and 6 bases at J, with 21 bases between the two ends. In germline, CDR1 is SGHNT, CDR2 YYREEE (reference sequence). The CDR3, as DNA: TGTGCCAGCAGCTTGGGGAAAGTGGTCCAGGGAATGAATGGCTACACCTTC. Its protein is CASSLGKVVQGMNGYTF.

The chain uses TRBV5-1 and TRBJ2-7, with TRBD2 matching over 12 bases. Trimming took 6 bases from V and 3 from J; bases not matched to a gene: 16. The CDR3 length is 18 residues. Germline V CDR1 and CDR2: SGHRS, YFSETQ. The CDR3 DNA follows: TGCGCCAGCACCGGGACTAGCGGGCGGTACCTCCCCTTCTACGAGCAGTACTTC. As protein: CASTGTSGRYLPFYEQYF.

This chain uses TRBV6-5 with TRBJ1-2; weak D call: TRBD1 (5 bases). Germline CDR1 is MNHEY and CDR2 is SVGAGI. This CDR3 contains 11 residues. The V gene lost 8 bases and the J gene lost 6 bases, with 10 bases spanning the gap. The CDR3 loop reads CASLGGHGYTF. The CDR3 DNA sequence: TGTGCCAGCCTGGGGGGACATGGCTACACCTTC.

This rearrangement joins TRBV19 to TRBJ2-3; the D call may be TRBD1 or TRBD2 (5 bases each). This CDR3 region has 22 residues. The V end was cut by 4 bases, the J end by 2 bases, with 34 bases between. The V gene's germline CDR1 is LNHDA and CDR2 SQIVND (reference sequence). The CDR3 sequence: CASSNPYGSTRTTVLVTDTQYF. CDR3 nucleotide sequence: TGTGCCAGTAGTAACCCCTACGGCTCTACTAGGACGACAGTGTTAGTCACAGATACGCAGTATTTT. Complete variable domain (other parts from reference TRBV19 and TRBJ2-3): DGGITQSPKYLFRKEGQNVTLSCEQNLNHDAMYWYRQDPGQGLRLIYYSQIVNDFQKGDIAEGYSVSREKKESFPLTVTSAQKNPTAFYLCASSNPYGSTRTTVLVTDTQYFGPGTRLTVL.

The rearrangement links TRBV7-2 to TRBJ1-1; TRBD1 aligns across 9 bases. The germline CDR1 and CDR2 sequences are SGHTA and FQGNSA. With V trimmed by 7 bases and J by 2 bases, 8 bases remained unmatched. This CDR3 is 15 amino acids long. DNA for the CDR3: TGTGCCAGCAAGGGACAGGGTATGGTAAACACTGAAGCTTTCTTT. This codes for CASKGQGMVNTEAFF. The whole variable domain, remainder taken from reference TRBV7-2 and TRBJ1-1, is GAGVSQSPSNKVTEKGKDVELRCDPISGHTALYWYRQSLGQGLEFLIYFQGNSAPDKSGLPSDRFSAERTGGSVSTLTIQRTQQEDSAVYLCASKGQGMVNTEAFFGQGTRLTVV.

This clone has a single count. The chain links TRBV7-9 to TRBJ1-2; possibly TRBD1 for D (5 bases). The germline CDR1 and CDR2 sequences are SEHNR and FQNEAQ (reference sequence). V was trimmed by 3 bases and J by 6 bases, leaving 11 bases between them. This CDR3 spans 13 amino acids. CDR3 sequence reads: CASSFQGTDGYTF. The CDR3 nucleotides read TGTGCCAGCAGCTTCCAGGGAACCGATGGCTACACCTTC.

This clone was detected only once. V is TRBV28 and J is TRBJ1-2; 8 bases are shared with TRBD1. Trimming took 2 bases from V and 2 from J; bases not matched to a gene: 16. Germline CDR1 MDHEN, CDR2 SYDVKM. This CDR3 spans 19 amino acids. Here the CDR3 reads CASSLTTERQGKSNYGYTF. As DNA, the CDR3 is TGTGCCAGCAGTTTAACGACAGAGAGACAGGGGAAGTCCAACTATGGCTACACCTTC.

CDR3 DNA sequence: TGCAGCGTTGGGGGGTTTTCTGGGGCCAACGTCCTGACTTTC. Translation gives CSVGGFSGANVLTF. V is TRBV29-1 and J is TRBJ2-6, with D perhaps TRBD1 or TRBD2 (5 bases each). Germline CDR1 and CDR2: SQVTM and ANQGSEA. V lost 4 bases to trimming and J lost 1 base, with 8 bases between them. The CDR3 extends over 14 amino acids.

The genes are TRBV4-1 and TRBJ1-2; D unresolved. V lost 8 bases, J lost 4 bases, and 14 bases lay in between. The CDR3 consists of 13 residues. Per the germline V gene, CDR1 is MGHRA and CDR2 is YSYEKL. The CDR3, as DNA: TGCGCCAGCGGGTCGACATCGGGCTATGGCTACACCTTC. As protein: CASGSTSGYGYTF.

The rearrangement joins TRBV10-3 to TRBJ2-3; 8 positions agree with TRBD2. With 5 bases clipped from V and 0 bases from J, the junction kept 4 bases outside the gene matches. Germline lookup yields CDR1 ENHRY and CDR2 SYGVKD. This CDR3 is 15 amino acids long. The CDR3 DNA reads as TGTGCCATCAGTACTAGCGGTACTAGCACAGATACGCAGTATTTT. This sequence encodes CAISTSGTSTDTQYF.

The chain is built from TRBV7-5 and TRBJ2-7; the table's D gene call, TRBD2, was not cross checked with the DNA. TRBV7-5 is listed as a pseudogene. The CDR3 runs 16 residues. The CDR3 DNA reads TGTGCCAGAAGGTCGGGGTTGAACGGGGTCTCCTACGAGCAGTACTTC. Translating it yields CARRSGLNGVSYEQYF.